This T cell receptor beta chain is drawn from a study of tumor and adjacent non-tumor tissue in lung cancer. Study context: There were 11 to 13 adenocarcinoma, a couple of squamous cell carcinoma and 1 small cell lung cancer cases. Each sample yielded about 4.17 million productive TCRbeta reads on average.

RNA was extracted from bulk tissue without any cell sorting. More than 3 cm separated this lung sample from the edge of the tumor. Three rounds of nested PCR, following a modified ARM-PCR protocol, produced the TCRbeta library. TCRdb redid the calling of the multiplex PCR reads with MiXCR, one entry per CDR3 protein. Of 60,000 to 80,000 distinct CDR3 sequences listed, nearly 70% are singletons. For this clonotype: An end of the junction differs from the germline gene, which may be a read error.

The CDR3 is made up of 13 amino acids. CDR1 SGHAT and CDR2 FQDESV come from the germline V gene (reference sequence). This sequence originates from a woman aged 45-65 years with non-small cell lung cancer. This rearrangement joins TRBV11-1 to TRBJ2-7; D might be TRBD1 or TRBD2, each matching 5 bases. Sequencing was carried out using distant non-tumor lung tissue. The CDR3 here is CASSADRTYKQYF. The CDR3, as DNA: TGTGCCAGTAGCGCTGACAGAACCTACAAGCAGTACTTC.